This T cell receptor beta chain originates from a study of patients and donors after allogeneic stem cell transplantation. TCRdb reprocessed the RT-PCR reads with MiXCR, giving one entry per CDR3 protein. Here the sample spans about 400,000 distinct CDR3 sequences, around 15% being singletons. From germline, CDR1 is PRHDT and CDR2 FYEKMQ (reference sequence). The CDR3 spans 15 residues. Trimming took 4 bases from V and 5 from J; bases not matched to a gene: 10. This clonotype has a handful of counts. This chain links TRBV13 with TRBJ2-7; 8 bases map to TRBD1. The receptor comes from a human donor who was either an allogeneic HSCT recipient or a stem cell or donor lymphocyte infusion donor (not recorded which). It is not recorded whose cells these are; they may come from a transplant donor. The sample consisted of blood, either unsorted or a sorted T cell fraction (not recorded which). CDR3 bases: TGTGCCAGCAGCTCATTGAGGACAGGGCAGGACGAGCAGTACTTC. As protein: CASSSLRTGQDEQYF.